One and the same sample provided the 21 T cell receptor beta chains below, sequenced in a study of CD8+CD57+ T cells in acquired aplastic anemia. Patients chosen for sequencing had shown CD8+CD57+ cell expansion by flow cytometry. Genomic DNA constituted the template upon which TCR beta VDJ and CDR3 profiling was performed. Each CDR3 protein gets one entry after TCRdb re-called the reads with MiXCR. The sample yields 270,000 or so distinct CDR3 sequences, roughly 80% seen once. Sequencing used sorted CD4+, CD8+, or CD8+CD57+ T cells (not recorded which) from PBMCs. The receptors come from a human donor with aplastic anemia.

The chain has TRBV20-1 and TRBJ2-7; D might be TRBD1 (6 bases). V lost 3 bases, J lost 2 bases, and 11 bases lay in between. The CDR3 length is 13 residues. Germline V gene sequence: CDR1 DFQATT, CDR2 SNEGSKA (reference sequence). The CDR3 sequence: CSASDGQPYEQYF. The CDR3 DNA reads as TGCAGTGCTAGTGATGGACAGCCCTACGAGCAGTACTTC.

The rearrangement uses TRBV7-2 and TRBJ2-7; 12 bases are shared with TRBD1. From germline, CDR1 is SGHTA and CDR2 FQGNSA. This CDR3 is 18 amino acids long. V lost 2 bases, J lost 2 bases, and 10 bases stayed unmatched. CDR3: CASSLHRGTGGNTYEQYV. As DNA, the CDR3 is TGTGCCAGCAGCTTACACCGGGGGACAGGGGGCAATACCTACGAGCAGTACGTC.

The V and J genes are TRBV7-3 and TRBJ1-1, with D perhaps TRBD1 (5 bases). The V gene lost 3 bases and the J gene lost 10 bases, with 21 bases spanning the gap. Germline V gene data show CDR1 as SGHTA and CDR2 as FQGTGA. This CDR3 is built from 15 residues. The CDR3 region is CASSFDLTWGDTAFF. CDR3 sequence (DNA): TGTGCCAGCAGCTTTGATCTGACTTGGGGCGATACAGCTTTCTTT.

This clonotype was seen only a few times. The genes are TRBV5-4 and TRBJ2-4; 7 nucleotides line up with TRBD2. Germline V gives CDR1 SGHNT, CDR2 YYREEE (reference sequence). V gave up 2 bases and J gave up 9 bases; unmatched junction bases: 2. The CDR3 extends over 12 amino acids. The CDR3 reads CASSFTSAIQYF. In DNA form, the CDR3 reads TGTGCCAGCAGCTTTACTAGCGCCATTCAGTACTTC.

The rearrangement links TRBV10-1 to TRBJ1-2; maybe TRBD1 (5 bases). Between the trimmed V and J ends, which lost 0 bases and 8 bases, there was a span of 10 bases. This CDR3 region has 13 residues. Per the germline V gene, CDR1 is WNHNN and CDR2 is SYGVQD (reference sequence). The CDR3 DNA sequence: TGCGCCAGCAGTGAGTCCCAGGGCGGCGGCTACACCTTC. It codes for CASSESQGGGYTF.

The V gene is TRBV12-3 or TRBV12-4, the J gene TRBJ2-1, with 9 bases identical to TRBD2. The junction had 5 bases not matched to a gene; V was cut back by 7 bases and J by 1 base. The CDR3 is 15 amino acids. The CDR3, as DNA: TGTGCCAGCACTAAAGCGGGGGGATCCTACAATGAGCAGTTCTTC. Protein product: CASTKAGGSYNEQFF.

The chain combines TRBV10-3 with TRBJ1-5; 7 nucleotides match TRBD1. The germline gives CDR1 ENHRY, CDR2 SYGVKD. V trimming: 6 bases; J trimming: 2 bases; junction bases outside the gene matches: 16. The CDR3 has 18 amino acids. The CDR3 is CAISALGGGDSRNQPQHF. The CDR3 DNA reads TGTGCCATCAGCGCCCTTGGAGGGGGGGACAGCCGCAATCAGCCCCAGCATTTT.

This chain uses TRBV7-8 with TRBJ2-1, with 10 bases identical to TRBD2. CDR1 is SGHVS, CDR2 FQNEAQ, per germline. Trimming removed 9 bases from V and 9 bases from J; junction bases left unmatched: 14. CDR3 length equals 15 residues. CDR3 sequence (DNA): TGTGCCAGTAGTATAGCGGGGGGATGCTACCCTGAGCAGTTCTTC. Its translation is CASSIAGGCYPEQFF.

This chain links TRBV7-9 with TRBJ1-6; the D is unclear. CDR1 SEHNR and CDR2 FQNEAQ come from the germline V gene (reference sequence). The CDR3 is 16 amino acids. Trimming took off 1 base at V and 15 bases at J, with 22 bases between the two ends. The CDR3 coding sequence is TGTGCCAGCAGCTTAGTCCCCGGGGAGCTGTATTTTGGCCTCCACTTT. Translation gives CASSLVPGELYFGLHF. Filled out from reference TRBV7-9 and TRBJ1-6, the complete variable domain reads DTGVSQNPRHKITKRGQNVTFRCDPISEHNRLYWYRQTLGQGPEFLTYFQNEAQLEKSRLLSDRFSAERPKGSFSTLEIQRTEQGDSAMYLCASSLVPGELYFGLHFGNGTRLTVT.

As for this clonotype: Germline and junction disagree at one end, which may indicate a read error. The chain is built from TRBV9 and TRBJ2-1; maybe TRBD1 (6 bases). CDR1 is SGDLS and CDR2 is YYNGEE in the germline V gene. CDR3 length equals 15 residues. CDR3 DNA sequence: TGTGCCAGCAGTGTAGGACAGAGGCTCAGTAATCAGCAGTTCTTC. Translation gives CASSVGQRLSNQQFF.

This clonotype was seen only a few times. V and J are TRBV9 and TRBJ1-1; D gene uncertain. Germline CDR1 and CDR2: SGDLS and YYNGEE. The CDR3 runs to 13 residues. With 0 bases removed from V and 3 bases from J, the gap between germline ends came to 6 bases. CDR3 nucleotides: TGTGCCAGCAGCGTAGCGGGGTACACTGAAGCTTTCTTT. Protein product: CASSVAGYTEAFF.

Comment on this clonotype: This likely comes from a read error, as the CDR3 has no conserved phenylalanine or tryptophan at its end. The DNA is omitted, as the CDR3 cannot be located on it reliably, and the CDR3 follows TCRdb's listing. The rearrangement uses TRBV7-4 and TRBJ2-3; the table calls TRBD2, which could not be checked here. Germline assignment: CDR1 SGHVT and CDR2 SQSDAQ. The CDR3 is 14 amino acids in total, end residues counted. CDR3 in amino acids: CASSLQGSGGSDEH.

This clonotype was counted at least ten times. The V and J genes are TRBV7-8 and TRBJ2-6, with 7 bases lining up with TRBD1. With V trimmed by 3 bases and J by 15 bases, 17 bases remained unmatched. The CDR3 is 16 residues long. Germline values: CDR1 SGHVS, CDR2 FQNEAQ. This chain's CDR3 is CASSFHPDGTALSLTF. The CDR3, as DNA: TGTGCCAGCAGCTTTCATCCAGACGGGACAGCCCTTTCCCTGACTTTC. The entire variable domain, with the rest obtained from reference TRBV7-8 and TRBJ2-6, is as follows: GAGVSQSPRYKVAKRGQDVALRCDPISGHVSLFWYQQALGQGPEFLTYFQNEAQLDKSGLPSDRFFAERPEGSVSTLKIQRTQQEDSAVYLCASSFHPDGTALSLTFGAGSRLTVL.

The rearrangement uses TRBV9 and TRBJ1-1; TRBD1 agrees at 7 bases. The CDR3 covers 15 residues. Germline lookup yields CDR1 SGDLS and CDR2 YYNGEE. With 0 bases clipped from V and 13 bases from J, the junction kept 15 bases outside the gene matches. As DNA, the CDR3 is TGTGCCAGCAGCGTAGATGTACCAGGGACAGATACGCATTTCTTT. This sequence encodes CASSVDVPGTDTHFF.

This clonotype appeared a single time. V gene TRBV7-3 combines with J gene TRBJ1-2; no clear D gene. Germline V lookup: CDR1 SGHTA, CDR2 FQGTGA. The ends were cut back, 4 bases at V and 13 bases at J, with 25 bases in the middle. This CDR3 is 15 amino acids long. CDR3 region: CASSWGTEETQYFTF. The CDR3 bases are TGTGCCAGCAGCTGGGGAACAGAAGAGACCCAGTACTTCACCTTC.

This clonotype occurred many times. The chain combines TRBV27 with TRBJ2-1; D could derive from TRBD1 or TRBD2 (5 bases each). Trimming removed 5 bases at V and 2 bases at J, with 7 bases between. CDR1 is MNHEY, CDR2 SMNVEV, per germline (reference sequence). The CDR3 is 13 amino acids. CDR3 nucleotides: TGTGCCAGCAGTCGGGGCGCCTACAATGAGCAGTTCTTC. Translation gives CASSRGAYNEQFF.

The J gene is TRBJ2-7, the V gene TRBV7-2; weak D call: TRBD2 (6 bases). CDR3 size: 12 residues. Germline V gene data show CDR1 as SGHTA and CDR2 as FQGNSA. CDR3 in DNA: TGTGCCAGCAGTTTAGCGGTCAGCCACCAGTACGTC. Translating gives CASSLAVSHQYV.

The chain combines TRBV11-2 with TRBJ2-3; D may be TRBD2 (5 bases). The CDR3 runs to 14 residues. V dropped 5 bases and J dropped 6 bases, with 15 bases sitting between them. CDR1 is SGHAT and CDR2 is FQNNGV in the germline V gene. CDR3 sequence: CASSQASLADTQYF. The CDR3 DNA sequence: TGTGCCAGCAGCCAAGCTTCGCTAGCCGATACGCAGTATTTT. The full variable domain, in which reference TRBV11-2 and TRBJ2-3 provide the parts outside the CDR3, is EAGVAQSPRYKIIEKRQSVAFWCNPISGHATLYWYQQILGQGPKLLIQFQNNGVVDDSQLPKDRFSAERLKGVDSTLKIQPAKLEDSAVYLCASSQASLADTQYFGPGTRLTVL.

As regards this clonotype: One junction end does not reproduce the germline sequence, and a read error may be involved. The CDR3 DNA follows: TGTGCCAGCAGCGACACGGCGAGTGCCCTAGCCAAAAACTTT. It is translated as CASSDTASALAKNF. The chain links TRBV7-9 to TRBJ2-3; perhaps TRBD2 as D (5 bases). CDR3 length: 14 residues. From germline, CDR1 is SEHNR and CDR2 FQNEAQ (reference sequence).

The chain uses TRBV6-2 or TRBV6-3 and TRBJ2-3; 11 nucleotides align to TRBD2. J was trimmed by 4 bases and V by 6 bases; bases with no gene match: 12. The CDR3 is 17 residues long. CDR1 and CDR2 from the germline V gene are MNHEY and SVGEGT. The CDR3 DNA follows: TGTGCCAGCAGCGTGGGGCCCGGGACTAGCGGTGCAGATACGCAGTATTTT. It yields the protein CASSVGPGTSGADTQYF.

This clonotype has only one observation. The chain is built from TRBV5-1 and TRBJ2-7; tentative D call: TRBD1 (6 bases). The germline CDR1 and CDR2 sequences are SGHRS and YFSETQ. This CDR3 is 18 amino acids long. CDR3 protein: CASSFPRDRTALSYEQYV. The CDR3 DNA is TGTGCCAGCAGCTTTCCGCGAGACCGGACAGCCCTTTCCTACGAGCAGTACGTC.